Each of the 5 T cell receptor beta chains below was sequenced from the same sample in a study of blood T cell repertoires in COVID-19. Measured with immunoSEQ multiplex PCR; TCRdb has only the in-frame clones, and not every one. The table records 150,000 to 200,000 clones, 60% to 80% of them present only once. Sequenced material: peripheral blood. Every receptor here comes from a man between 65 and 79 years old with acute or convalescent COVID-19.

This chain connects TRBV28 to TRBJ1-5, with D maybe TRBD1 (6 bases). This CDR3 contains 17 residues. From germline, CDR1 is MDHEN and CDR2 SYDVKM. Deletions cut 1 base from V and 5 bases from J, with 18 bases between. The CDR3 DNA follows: TGTGCCAGCAGTTTATTAATAGGGGGGGGCGAATATCAGCCCCAGCATTTT. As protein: CASSLLIGGGEYQPQHF.

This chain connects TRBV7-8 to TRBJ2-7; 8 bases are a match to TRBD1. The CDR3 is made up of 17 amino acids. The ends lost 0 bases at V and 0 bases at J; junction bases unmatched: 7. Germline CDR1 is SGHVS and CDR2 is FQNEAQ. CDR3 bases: TGTGCCAGCAGCTTAGCGTCGGGACAGGTGAGCTCCTACGAGCAGTACTTC. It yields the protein CASSLASGQVSSYEQYF.

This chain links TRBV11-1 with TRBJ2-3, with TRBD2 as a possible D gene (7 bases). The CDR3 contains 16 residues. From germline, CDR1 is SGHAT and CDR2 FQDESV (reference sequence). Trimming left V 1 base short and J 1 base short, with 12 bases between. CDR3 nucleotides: TGTGCCAGCAGCTTAGAGGGGGGGTCGGGCACAGATACGCAGTATTTT. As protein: CASSLEGGSGTDTQYF.

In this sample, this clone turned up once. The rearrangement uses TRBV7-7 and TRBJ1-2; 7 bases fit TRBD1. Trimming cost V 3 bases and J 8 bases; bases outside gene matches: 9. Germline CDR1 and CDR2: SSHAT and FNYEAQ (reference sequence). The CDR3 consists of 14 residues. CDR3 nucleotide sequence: TGTGCCAGCAGCTTTCTAGGGGGCTATTCCGGCTACACCTTC. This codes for CASSFLGGYSGYTF.

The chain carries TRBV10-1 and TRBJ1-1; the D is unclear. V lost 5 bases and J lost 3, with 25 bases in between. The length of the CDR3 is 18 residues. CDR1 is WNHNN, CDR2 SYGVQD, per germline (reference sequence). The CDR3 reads CASSNAGEQDPWDTEAFF. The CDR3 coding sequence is TGCGCCAGCAGTAATGCCGGGGAGCAAGACCCGTGGGACACTGAAGCTTTCTTT.